This T cell receptor beta chain emerged from a study of blood T cell repertoires in COVID-19. Turning to the study itself: COVID-19 samples, acute and convalescent, were from the United States, Italy and Spain. From T cells, B-cell-depleted T cells, or PBMCs came the material, which was cDNA or gDNA.

The CDR3 runs 17 residues. V was clipped by 2 bases and J by 11 bases; unmatched bases: 20. Germline V gene data show CDR1 as MGHDK and CDR2 as SYGVNS. As originally analysed: Amplification of reference gene primers was used by the study to estimate nucleated cell counts. The method was immunoSEQ multiplex PCR; TCRdb's version includes in-frame clones alone and lacks a portion of them. The D gene and trimming were derived from the DNA, and the V and J assignments and clone size from that table. In the table there are about 180,000 clones, about 80% of which are singletons. The TCR comes from a man in his 70s with active or convalescent COVID-19. Material for sequencing was peripheral blood. V usage is TRBV25-1 and J usage is TRBJ1-1, with 7 bases that match TRBD1. Here the CDR3 DNA reads TGTGCCAGCAGTGAAGGGGGACAGACAGCACGACCCGGGATGGCTTTCTTT. Protein sequence: CASSEGGQTARPGMAFF.